The 15 T cell receptor beta chains presented below share a single source sample, sequenced in a study of Graves' ophthalmopathy and Graves' hyperthyroidism. The authors amplified TCR beta CDR3 regions, and they did so from RNA transcripts for repertoire sequencing. A first-round RT-PCR used HTBI primers, followed by a second-round multiplex PCR. Each CDR3 protein is one row after TCRdb ran MiXCR on the multiplex PCR reads. Of about 700,000 distinct CDR3 sequences listed, more than 40% are singletons. Source material: peripheral blood. The receptor source for this set is an adult man with Graves' ophthalmopathy.

Remarks on this clonotype: A read error may produce the germline difference seen at one junction end. The V call is TRBV4-1, the J call TRBJ2-7; 12 nucleotides agree with TRBD1. The CDR3 consists of 17 residues. From germline, CDR1 is MGHRA and CDR2 YSYEKL. This chain's CDR3 is CASSQDSGTGGLYEQYF. CDR3 in DNA: TGTGCCAGCAGCCAAGACTCGGGGACAGGGGGCCTCTACGAGCAGTACTTC.

The V call is TRBV2, the J call TRBJ2-5, with D unclear. The CDR3 is 10 amino acids. The V end was cut by 7 bases, the J end by 5 bases, with 5 bases between. Germline assignment: CDR1 SNHLY and CDR2 FYNNEI. The CDR3: CASTRETQYF. The CDR3, as DNA: TGTGCCAGCACCAGGGAGACCCAGTACTTC.

The chain recombines TRBV7-9 with TRBJ2-6, with D possibly being TRBD1 (6 bases). The germline V gene encodes CDR1 SEHNR and CDR2 FQNEAQ (reference sequence). The CDR3 extends over 17 amino acids. V gave up 8 bases and J gave up 0 bases, with 17 bases separating them. The CDR3 nucleotides are TGTGCCAGCTCACCTTACAGGGCTTACTCTGGGGCCAACGTCCTGACTTTC. As protein: CASSPYRAYSGANVLTF.

The rearrangement uses TRBV7-8 and TRBJ1-5; D gene unclear. Germline CDR1 SGHVS, CDR2 FQNEAQ. The V end lost 8 bases, the J end lost 0 bases, and 11 bases lay between the germline ends. The CDR3 length is 14 residues. CDR3 sequence: CASSFRNSNQPQHF. The CDR3 bases are TGTGCCAGCTCGTTCAGGAATAGCAATCAGCCCCAGCATTTT.

The chain combines TRBV29-1 with TRBJ2-3, with D perhaps matching TRBD1 (5 bases). This CDR3 is built from 15 residues. Trimming removed 8 bases at V and 6 bases at J, with 24 bases between. Germline V lookup: CDR1 SQVTM, CDR2 ANQGSEA. CDR3 DNA sequence: TGCAGCACCTCGAGAGCTGGACCCAACAGGGATACGCAGTATTTT. It translates to CSTSRAGPNRDTQYF.

This clonotype was recorded at least ten times. The rearrangement links TRBV25-1 to TRBJ2-7; no reliable D call. V lost 5 bases, J lost 5 bases, and 4 bases lay in between. The germline CDR1 and CDR2 sequences are MGHDK and SYGVNS. CDR3 length equals 10 residues. Here the CDR3 DNA reads TGTGCCAGCAGTTCCCACGAGCAGTACTTC. Amino acid sequence: CASSSHEQYF.

This clonotype was observed a handful of times. The CDR3 here is CASSLVAASNTGELFF. CDR3 in DNA: TGCGCCAGCAGCTTGGTTGCGGCCTCAAACACCGGGGAGCTGTTTTTT. The chain carries TRBV5-1 and TRBJ2-2; D gene ambiguous. Trimming pared 0 bases from V and 2 bases from J, leaving 11 bases between. Germline values: CDR1 SGHRS, CDR2 YFSETQ. CDR3 length: 16 amino acids.

This clonotype has a handful of counts. The genes are TRBV14 and TRBJ2-2; D remains ambiguous. V was pared by 1 base and J by 4 bases, with 10 bases between. This CDR3 is 15 amino acids long. Per germline, CDR1 SGHDN and CDR2 FVKESK. CDR3 sequence: CASSQALGSTGELFF. CDR3 coding DNA: TGTGCCAGCAGCCAAGCTCTAGGCAGCACCGGGGAGCTGTTTTTT.

The rearrangement joins TRBV7-2 to TRBJ2-5; possible D gene TRBD1, 6 bases. Between the trimmed V and J ends, which lost 2 bases and 3 bases, there was a span of 22 bases. The length of the CDR3 is 18 residues. CDR1 SGHTA and CDR2 FQGNSA come from the germline V gene. In DNA form, the CDR3 reads TGTGCCAGCAGCTTAAACAGGGTGGGGGATCGTATCGAAGAGACCCAGTACTTC. Translating gives CASSLNRVGDRIEETQYF.

V gene TRBV24-1 combines with J gene TRBJ1-2; no clear D. CDR1 is KGHDR and CDR2 is SFDVKD in the germline V gene. Between the trimmed V and J ends, which lost 10 bases and 12 bases, there was a span of 8 bases. This CDR3 is 8 amino acids long. The CDR3 DNA sequence: TGTGCCACTCGGCGGGACACCTTC. Encoded protein: CATRRDTF.

This clonotype has at least ten counts. The chain carries TRBV7-9 and TRBJ1-1, with D unclear. This CDR3 has 13 amino acids. Germline V gene lookup returns CDR1 SEHNR and CDR2 FQNEAQ (reference sequence). Trimming took off 0 bases at V and 7 bases at J, with 9 bases between the two ends. The CDR3 region has the DNA TGTGCCAGCAGCTTAGCCCGGGCGGGTGAAGCTTTCTTT. This codes for CASSLARAGEAFF.

This clonotype was seen ten or more times. J is TRBJ1-3 and V is TRBV9; D unresolved. V lost 4 bases and J 7 bases, leaving 3 bases between the germline ends. The CDR3 totals 10 residues. Germline-derived CDR1 and CDR2 are SGDLS and YYNGEE. The DNA of the CDR3 is TGTGCCAGCAGCCGGAACACCATATATTTT. It yields the protein CASSRNTIYF. Drawing the rest from reference TRBV9 and TRBJ1-3, the complete variable domain is DSGVTQTPKHLITATGQRVTLRCSPRSGDLSVYWYQQSLDQGLQFLIQYYNGEERAKGNILERFSAQQFPDLHSELNLSSLELGDSALYFCASSRNTIYFGEGSWLTVV.

A few counts support this clonotype. This chain links TRBV7-2 with TRBJ1-1; the match to TRBD1 covers 9 bases. Germline CDR1 is SGHTA and CDR2 is FQGNSA. This CDR3 has 14 residues. The J segment lost 6 bases and the V segment lost 9 bases, leaving 11 bases of the junction unmatched. The DNA of the CDR3 is TGTGCCAGTAGCACCGGGACAGGGAGACCTGAAGCTTTCTTT. It encodes CASSTGTGRPEAFF.

The table lists this clonotype with many counts. This chain joins TRBV6-2 or TRBV6-3 and TRBJ1-1; D unresolved. Germline assignment: CDR1 MNHEY and CDR2 SVGEGT. Trimming removed 2 bases at V and 4 bases at J, with 11 bases between. The CDR3 sequence is 14 residues long. In nucleotides, the CDR3 is TGTGCCAGCAGTTACACTTCGACTTTCACTGAAGCTTTCTTT. Its protein is CASSYTSTFTEAFF.

Ten or more counts support this clonotype. The chain couples TRBV27 to TRBJ1-1; D gene uncertain. The CDR3 has 13 amino acids. V was pared by 4 bases and J by 1 base, with 7 bases between. Germline V gives CDR1 MNHEY, CDR2 SMNVEV (reference sequence). CDR3 region: CASSWNRNTEAFF. In nucleotides, the CDR3 is TGTGCCAGCAGTTGGAACAGGAACACTGAAGCTTTCTTT.